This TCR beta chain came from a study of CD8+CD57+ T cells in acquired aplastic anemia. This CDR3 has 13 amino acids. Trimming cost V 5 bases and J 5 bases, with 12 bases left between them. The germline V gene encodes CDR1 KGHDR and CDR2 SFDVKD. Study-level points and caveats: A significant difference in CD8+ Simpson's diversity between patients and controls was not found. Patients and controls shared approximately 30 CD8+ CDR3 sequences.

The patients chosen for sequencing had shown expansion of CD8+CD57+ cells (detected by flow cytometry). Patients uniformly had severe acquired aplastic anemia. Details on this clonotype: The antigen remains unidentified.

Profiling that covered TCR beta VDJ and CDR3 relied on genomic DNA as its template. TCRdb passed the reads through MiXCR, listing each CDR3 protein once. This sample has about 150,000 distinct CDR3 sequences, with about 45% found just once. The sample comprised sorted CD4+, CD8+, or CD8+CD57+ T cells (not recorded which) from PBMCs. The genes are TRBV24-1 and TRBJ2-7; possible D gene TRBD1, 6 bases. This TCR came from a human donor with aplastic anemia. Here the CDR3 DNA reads TGTGCCACCAGTGGGACAGCCAAGGACGAGCAGTACTTC. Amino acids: CATSGTAKDEQYF.